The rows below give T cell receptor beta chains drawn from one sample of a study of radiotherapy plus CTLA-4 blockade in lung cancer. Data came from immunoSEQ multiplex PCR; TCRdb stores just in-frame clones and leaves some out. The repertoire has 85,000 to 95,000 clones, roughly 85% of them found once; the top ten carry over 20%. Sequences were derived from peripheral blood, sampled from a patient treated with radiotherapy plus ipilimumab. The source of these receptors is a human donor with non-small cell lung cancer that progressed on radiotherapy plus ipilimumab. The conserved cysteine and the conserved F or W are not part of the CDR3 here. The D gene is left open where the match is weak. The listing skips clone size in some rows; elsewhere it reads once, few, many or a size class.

ASRGQGGEQY | 10 | TRBD1 | TRBV28 | once
ATVGRNYGYT | 10 | NA | TRBV19 | NA
ASSLGGTNEKLF | 12 | NA | TRBV7-2 | NA
ASSLEALQETQY | 12 | NA | TRBV7-9 | once
ASSVSGQGEETQY | 13 | TRBD1 | TRBV28 | NA
ASRERWVTEAF | 11 | NA | TRBV6-6 | NA
ASSPERGSEQF | 11 | NA | TRBV18 | NA
ASSLSVRGNGEQY | 13 | NA | TRBV27 | NA
ASTRGQEVSYEQY | 13 | TRBD1 | TRBV6-1 | NA
ASSLGSGVAYNEQF | 14 | NA | TRBV5-6 | NA
ASSVGTGSYGYT | 12 | NA | TRBV9 | once
ASSSFSGLAGGTDTQY | 16 | TRBD2 | TRBV27 | NA
ASRRDRIMNTEAF | 13 | TRBD1 | TRBV13 | NA
ASSELSPGGSYNEQF | 15 | NA | TRBV2 | NA
ASSQELRGANYGYT | 14 | NA | TRBV4-2 | NA
ASSIYGNVFYGYT | 13 | NA | TRBV19 | NA
ASSPWGNTEAF | 11 | NA | TRBV4-1 | NA
ASSPRTTRGNEQF | 13 | NA | TRBV18 | NA
ATSRMTVDTEAF | 12 | NA | TRBV15 | NA
ASGRTGPETQY | 11 | TRBD1 | TRBV7-8 | NA
ASSFGQSQY | 9 | NA | TRBV5-6 | NA
ASSVGGTSGKYNEQF | 15 | TRBD2 | TRBV9 | NA
ASSPGVGTDTQY | 12 | NA | TRBV5-1 | NA
ASSLSQAGETQY | 12 | NA | TRBV5-1 | NA
ASSQVTSRVEQF | 12 | NA | TRBV4-1 | NA
AIRGTGTNTGELF | 13 | TRBD1 | TRBV10-3 | few
ASSLFSDRANEQF | 13 | TRBD1 | TRBV5-1 | NA
ASSLWGSTDTQY | 12 | NA | TRBV11-2 | NA
ASGRDYHNEQF | 11 | TRBD2 | TRBV28 | NA
ASSLSPGQGSGTQY | 14 | NA | TRBV7-9 | NA
ASSGLAGIAKNIQY | 14 | TRBD2 | TRBV19 | NA
ASSPTQGNTGELF | 13 | NA | TRBV7-3 | NA
AWSSGGGQPQH | 11 | NA | TRBV30 | NA
ASSPGTSGRAGGETQY | 16 | TRBD2 | TRBV5-4 | NA
ASRTNYGYT | 9 | NA | TRBV6-1 | once
ASSLGDYEQY | 10 | NA | TRBV7-6 | NA
ASSPLPSGNPGEQY | 14 | NA | TRBV18 | NA
ASSVRGTSGGTEQF | 14 | TRBD2 | TRBV9 | NA
ASSQTGTSTVNEQF | 14 | TRBD2 | TRBV4-1 | once
ASSLIGVGAAYEQY | 14 | NA | TRBV7-3 | NA
ASSLGGTSGSNEQY | 14 | TRBD2 | TRBV4-1 | NA
AWSVGAGHTIY | 11 | NA | TRBV30 | NA
ASAHREQMTGELF | 13 | NA | TRBV4-1 | NA
ASITTPGGTGELF | 13 | TRBD2 | TRBV2 | NA
ASSRGSSQETQY | 12 | NA | TRBV5-1 | NA
ASSLQGAAEAF | 11 | TRBD1 | TRBV28 | NA
ASSYQDRGRRGYT | 13 | TRBD1 | TRBV6-5 | NA
ASSLMGIPKNIQY | 13 | NA | TRBV5-4 | NA
ASSTGTGYGYT | 11 | TRBD1 | TRBV28 | NA
ASSQPELPPGTLEEQY | 16 | NA | TRBV14 | NA
ASSLLSSGTYEQY | 13 | TRBD2 | TRBV28 | NA
ASSLYGDTEAF | 11 | NA | TRBV11-3 | NA
ASSRMKVEKLF | 11 | NA | TRBV18 | NA
ASSVTGSGAGGNTIY | 15 | NA | TRBV9 | few
SVGDSNQPQH | 10 | NA | TRBV29-1 | NA